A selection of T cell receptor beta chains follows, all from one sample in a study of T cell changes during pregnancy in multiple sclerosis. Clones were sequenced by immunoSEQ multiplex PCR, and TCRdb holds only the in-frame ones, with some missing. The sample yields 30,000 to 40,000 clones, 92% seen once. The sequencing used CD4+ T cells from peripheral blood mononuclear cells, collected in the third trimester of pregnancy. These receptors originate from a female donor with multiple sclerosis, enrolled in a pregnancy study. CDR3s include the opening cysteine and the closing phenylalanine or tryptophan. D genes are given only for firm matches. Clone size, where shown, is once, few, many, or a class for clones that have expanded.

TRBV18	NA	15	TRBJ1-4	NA	CASSPGAAVLEKLFF	TGTGCCAGCTCACCAGGGGCCGCGGTGCTTGAAAAACTGTTTTTT
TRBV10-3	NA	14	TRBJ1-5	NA	CAISERSVGQPQHF	TGTGCCATCAGTGAGCGAAGTGTCGGTCAGCCCCAGCATTTT
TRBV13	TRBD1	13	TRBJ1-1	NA	CASSRDRNTEAFF	TGTGCCAGCAGCCGGGACAGGAACACTGAAGCTTTCTTT
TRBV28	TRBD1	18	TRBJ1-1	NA	CASSLHRGRVAWNTEAFF	TGTGCCAGCAGTTTGCACAGGGGGCGGGTGGCCTGGAACACTGAAGCTTTCTTT
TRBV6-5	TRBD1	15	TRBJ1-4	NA	CASRQQGASNEKLFF	TGTGCCAGCAGGCAACAGGGGGCATCGAATGAAAAACTGTTTTTT
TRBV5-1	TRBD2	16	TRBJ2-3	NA	CASSLVAGGLSDTQYF	TGCGCCAGCAGCTTGGTGGCGGGAGGCCTTTCGGATACGCAGTATTTT
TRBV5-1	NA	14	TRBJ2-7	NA	CASSGVMGEVEQYF	TGCGCCAGCAGCGGGGTTATGGGGGAGGTCGAGCAGTACTTC
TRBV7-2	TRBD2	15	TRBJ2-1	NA	CASSNSGSSYNEQFF	TGTGCCAGCAGTAATAGCGGGAGCTCCTACAATGAGCAGTTCTTC
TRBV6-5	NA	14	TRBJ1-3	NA	CASTPRAPGNTIYF	TGTGCCAGCACCCCGAGGGCGCCAGGAAACACCATATATTTT
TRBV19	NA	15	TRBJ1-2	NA	CASTTGQLQFYGYTF	TGTGCCAGTACAACCGGACAGCTGCAATTCTATGGCTACACCTTC
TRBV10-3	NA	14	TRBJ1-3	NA	CAISGQVSGNTIYF	TGTGCCATCAGTGGACAGGTCTCTGGAAACACCATATATTTT
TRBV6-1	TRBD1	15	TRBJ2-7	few	CASTIQTGVPYEQYF	TGTGCCAGCACTATTCAGACAGGGGTTCCCTACGAGCAGTACTTC
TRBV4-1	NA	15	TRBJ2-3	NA	CASSQDPRSTDTQYF	TGCGCCAGCAGCCAAGATCCACGGAGCACAGATACGCAGTATTTT
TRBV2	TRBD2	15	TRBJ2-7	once	CASARPSGSSYEQYF	TGTGCCAGCGCGAGACCTAGCGGGAGCTCCTACGAGCAGTACTTC
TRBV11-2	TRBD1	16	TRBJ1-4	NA	CASSRPPGGSGEKLFF	TGTGCCAGCAGCCGTCCCCCAGGGGGCTCAGGTGAAAAACTGTTTTTT
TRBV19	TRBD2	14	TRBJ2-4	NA	CASSGRIAKNIQYF	TGTGCCAGTAGCGGGAGGATTGCCAAAAACATTCAGTACTTC
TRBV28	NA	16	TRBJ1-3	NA	CASSLTETNSGNTIYF	TGTGCCAGCAGTTTAACAGAAACCAACTCTGGAAACACCATATATTTT
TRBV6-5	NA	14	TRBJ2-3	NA	CASSYSRGPYTQYF	TGTGCCAGCAGTTACTCTAGGGGCCCTTATACGCAGTATTTT
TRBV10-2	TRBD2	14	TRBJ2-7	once	CASMLAGGSYEQYF	TGCGCCAGTATGCTAGCGGGAGGATCCTACGAGCAGTACTTC
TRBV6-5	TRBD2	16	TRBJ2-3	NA	CASSYGVAGVGDTQYF	TGTGCCAGCAGTTACGGGGTAGCGGGAGTGGGAGATACGCAGTATTTT
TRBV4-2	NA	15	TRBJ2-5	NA	CASSRQLDAQETQYF	TGTGCCAGCAGCCGACAACTAGACGCACAAGAGACCCAGTACTTC
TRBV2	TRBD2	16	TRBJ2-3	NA	CASRRGGLAVTDTQYF	TGTGCCAGCAGGAGGGGTGGACTAGCGGTCACAGATACGCAGTATTTT
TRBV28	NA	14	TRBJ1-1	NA	CASSRAPPDTEAFF	TGTGCCAGCAGCAGGGCCCCCCCGGACACTGAAGCTTTCTTT
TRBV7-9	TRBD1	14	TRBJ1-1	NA	CASRATGGNTEAFF	TGTGCCAGCAGAGCGACAGGGGGGAACACTGAAGCTTTCTTT
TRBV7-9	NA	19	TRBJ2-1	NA	CASSLLDRKRPSSYNEQFF	TGTGCCAGCAGCTTATTGGACAGAAAACGGCCGAGCTCCTACAATGAGCAGTTCTTC
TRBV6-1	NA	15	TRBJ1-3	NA	CASSEAAGYGNTIYF	TGTGCCAGCAGTGAAGCGGCAGGCTATGGAAACACCATATATTTT